One sample yielded the 10 T cell receptor beta chains listed below, sequenced in a study. Libraries were prepared by immunoSEQ multiplex PCR; TCRdb keeps only in-frame clonotypes and omits some of them. The sample comprises under 90,000 clones, around 95% of which are singletons, and roughly 4.5% rests with the top ten. Sequenced material: PBMCs. The receptors stem from a man between 40 and 49 years old with rheumatoid arthritis.

The V call is TRBV27, the J call TRBJ1-5; D not resolved. Trimming stripped 0 bases from V and 0 bases from J, with 12 bases between. From germline, CDR1 is MNHEY and CDR2 SMNVEV (reference sequence). The CDR3 covers 17 residues. In DNA form, the CDR3 reads TGTGCCAGCAGTTTATCGGGTCTCGACGGTAGCAATCAGCCCCAGCATTTT. Its translation: CASSLSGLDGSNQPQHF.

This clone was picked up a small number of times. The J gene is TRBJ1-2, the V gene TRBV27; D is ambiguous. Germline V gives CDR1 MNHEY, CDR2 SMNVEV (reference sequence). The V end lost 0 bases, the J end lost 2 bases, and 4 bases lay between the germline ends. The CDR3 totals 13 residues. As DNA, the CDR3 is TGTGCCAGCAGTTTATCCATAAACTATGGCTACACCTTC. Protein sequence: CASSLSINYGYTF.

The J gene is TRBJ1-4, the V gene TRBV6-5; D gene uncertain. The CDR3 runs 15 residues. Trimming took off 5 bases at V and 8 bases at J, with 18 bases between the two ends. Germline CDR1 MNHEY, CDR2 SVGAGI. CDR3 residues: CASSRDGVFSEKLFF. The CDR3 coding sequence is TGTGCCAGCAGTCGAGACGGAGTGTTTTCGGAAAAACTGTTTTTT.

The chain recombines TRBV30 with TRBJ2-5, with 9 positions matching TRBD2. This CDR3 region has 15 residues. From germline, CDR1 is GTSNPN and CDR2 SVGIG (reference sequence). Trimming removed 0 bases from V and 4 bases from J; junction bases left unmatched: 6. Here the CDR3 DNA reads TGTGCCTGGAGTGTGGGCGGGGGGGCCGCAGAGACCCAGTACTTC. Translating gives CAWSVGGGAAETQYF.

The rearrangement links TRBV28 to TRBJ1-1, with 7 bases matching TRBD1. The CDR3 runs 13 residues. CDR1 MDHEN and CDR2 SYDVKM come from the germline V gene. V was pared by 6 bases and J by 4 bases, with 5 bases of the junction left unmatched. The CDR3 here is CASRGYRGTEAFF. CDR3 DNA: TGTGCCAGCAGAGGGTACAGGGGCACTGAAGCTTTCTTT.

The rearrangement uses TRBV28 and TRBJ2-2; no clear D gene. This CDR3 is built from 12 residues. The germline V and J ends were trimmed by 9 bases and 1 base, with 6 bases remaining between them. CDR1 is MDHEN, CDR2 SYDVKM, per germline. The CDR3 spells CASGRNTGELFF. The CDR3 DNA sequence: TGTGCCAGTGGTCGGAACACCGGGGAGCTGTTTTTT.

The chain is built from TRBV6-2 or TRBV6-3 and TRBJ2-7; D might be TRBD1 (6 bases). Trimming removed 2 bases at V and 2 bases at J, with 7 bases between. The CDR3 is 13 amino acids. The germline gives CDR1 MNHEY, CDR2 SVGEGT. The CDR3: CASSYEGAYEQYF. For the CDR3, the DNA is TGTGCCAGCAGTTACGAGGGGGCCTACGAGCAGTACTTC.

V is TRBV5-8 and J is TRBJ2-5; 12 bases are shared with TRBD1. The CDR3 runs to 14 residues. Germline V CDR1 and CDR2: SGHTS, YDEGEE. The junction had 7 bases not matched to a gene; V was cut back by 6 bases and J by 7 bases. CDR3 in DNA: TGTGCCAGCAACCGGGACAGGGGGCGGGGGACCCAGTACTTC. Its protein is CASNRDRGRGTQYF.

The chain combines TRBV27 with TRBJ2-5; D may correspond to TRBD1 or TRBD2 (5 bases each). The germline CDR1 and CDR2 sequences are MNHEY and SMNVEV (reference sequence). V gave up 5 bases and J gave up 5 bases, with 15 bases separating them. This CDR3 comprises 14 residues. CDR3 protein: CASSPYGGRETQYF. The CDR3 coding sequence is TGTGCCAGCAGTCCATATGGGGGTAGGGAGACCCAGTACTTC.

J is TRBJ1-1 and V is TRBV6-5; D is unresolved. The V and J ends lost 2 bases and 11 bases respectively, with 9 bases between them. CDR1 MNHEY and CDR2 SVGAGI come from the germline V gene. CDR3 length: 11 amino acids. The CDR3 DNA reads TGTGCCAGCAGTTACGGATCTTGGGCTTTCTTT. Protein: CASSYGSWAFF.